The 22 T cell receptor beta chains below all came from one sample that was sequenced in a study of T cells in tuberculosis. Produced via immunoSEQ multiplex PCR; TCRdb's table is partial and in-frame only. This table has 47,000 or so clones, over 90% appearing once. Time point given: new active TB diagnosis, blood taken before or within 7 days of starting treatment. Sequenced here: PBMCs, sampled at tuberculosis diagnosis. All receptors derive from an adult with tuberculosis.

CDR3 nucleotide sequence: TGTGCCAGCAGCTTAGCCGGGACTATGAACACCGGGGAGCTGTTTTTT. The encoded protein is CASSLAGTMNTGELFF. V is TRBV7-2 and J is TRBJ2-2; 7 bases agree with TRBD2. The CDR3 is 16 amino acids. The V gene's germline CDR1 is SGHTA and CDR2 FQGNSA. With 0 bases clipped from V and 1 base from J, the junction kept 2 bases outside the gene matches.

The CDR3 DNA follows: TGTGCCAGCAGCTTGGGGACAGGGAGTAACTATGGCTACACCTTC. As protein: CASSLGTGSNYGYTF. The chain is built from TRBV7-2 and TRBJ1-2, with TRBD1 identical over 9 bases. The V and J ends lost 3 bases and 1 base, in that order; junction bases with no gene match: 3. Germline V lookup: CDR1 SGHTA, CDR2 FQGNSA. The CDR3 has 15 amino acids.

The chain carries TRBV11-3 and TRBJ2-3; a weak D match, TRBD1 (6 bases). V lost 4 bases, J lost 2 bases, and 10 bases lay in between. Germline CDR1 SGHNT, CDR2 YENEEA. There are 14 residues in the CDR3. The CDR3 is CASSSDSLTDTQYF. DNA of the CDR3: TGTGCCAGCAGCTCGGACAGCCTCACAGATACGCAGTATTTT.

The chain links TRBV7-6 to TRBJ2-1; a weak D match, TRBD2 (5 bases). This CDR3 is built from 16 residues. V lost 4 bases to trimming and J lost 5 bases, with 18 bases between them. Germline-derived CDR1 and CDR2 are SGHVS and FNYEAQ. The CDR3 spells CASSSSLVRRDNEQFF. Here the CDR3 DNA reads TGTGCCAGCAGCTCCTCACTAGTGCGACGGGACAATGAGCAGTTCTTC.

The V and J genes are TRBV30 and TRBJ2-5, with D unresolved. The CDR3 loop spans 11 amino acids. Trimming left V 3 bases short and J 5 bases short, with 7 bases between. Germline CDR1 is GTSNPN and CDR2 is SVGIG (reference sequence). This CDR3 is CAWRSGETQYF. The CDR3 nucleotides are TGTGCCTGGAGGTCCGGGGAGACCCAGTACTTC.

Concerning this clone: Other DNA sequences of this sample code for an identical CDR3. CDR3 sequence (DNA): TGTGCCAGCAGCCGGGACAGGGGAAATCAGCCCCAGCATTTT. Protein sequence: CASSRDRGNQPQHF. This chain uses TRBV7-9 with TRBJ1-5; 10 bases map to TRBD1. Per the germline V gene, CDR1 is SEHNR and CDR2 is FQNEAQ (reference sequence). There are 14 residues in the CDR3. Unmatched junction bases numbered 2, after V lost 5 bases and J lost 4 bases.

The chain recombines TRBV19 with TRBJ1-3; no clear D gene. CDR3 length: 15 amino acids. Germline CDR1 reads LNHDA; CDR2 reads SQIVND (reference sequence). Trimming cost V 9 bases and J 0 bases, with 15 bases left between them. The CDR3 loop reads CASRRVRDSGNTIYF. CDR3 bases: TGTGCCAGCCGACGGGTCAGAGACTCTGGAAACACCATATATTTT.

CDR3 in DNA: TGCGCCAGCACATTTAGGACAGCACCCACAGATACGCAGTATTTT. This gives the protein CASTFRTAPTDTQYF. V gene TRBV5-1 combines with J gene TRBJ2-3; D may be TRBD1 (6 bases). Germline CDR1 SGHRS, CDR2 YFSETQ. V lost 6 bases and J 2 bases, leaving 16 bases between the germline ends. The CDR3 is 15 residues long.

The chain is built from TRBV5-6 and TRBJ1-5, with 11 bases fitting TRBD1. Germline lookup yields CDR1 SGHDT and CDR2 YYEEEE. The junction had 10 bases not matched to a gene; V was cut back by 4 bases and J by 7 bases. This CDR3 region has 16 residues. The CDR3: CASSTLGQGVGQPQHF. In DNA form, the CDR3 reads TGTGCCAGCAGCACCCTGGGACAGGGGGTCGGGCAGCCCCAGCATTTT.

This clone was counted once. The chain uses TRBV6-1 and TRBJ2-1, with 9 bases fitting TRBD1. With 6 bases clipped from V and 4 bases from J, the junction kept 7 bases outside the gene matches. The V gene's germline CDR1 is MNHNS and CDR2 SASEGT. The CDR3 contains 15 residues. The CDR3 loop reads CASRTGTGQYNEQFF. Written as DNA, the CDR3 is TGTGCCAGCAGAACCGGGACAGGGCAATACAATGAGCAGTTCTTC.

This chain connects TRBV6-4 to TRBJ1-3; no firm D call. The CDR3 loop spans 11 amino acids. In germline, CDR1 is MRHNA, CDR2 SNTAGT. The CDR3: CGSELENTIYF. The CDR3 DNA is TGTGGGAGCGAGTTGGAAAACACCATATATTTT.

This sequence joins TRBV6-1 and TRBJ2-1; weak D call: TRBD1 (7 bases). Germline-derived CDR1 and CDR2 are MNHNS and SASEGT. The CDR3 covers 19 residues. The V gene lost 2 bases and the J gene lost 0 bases, with 20 bases spanning the gap. The CDR3: CASSELLRQGLSSYNEQFF. The CDR3 DNA is TGTGCCAGCAGTGAACTCCTTCGACAGGGACTGAGCTCCTACAATGAGCAGTTCTTC.

This sequence joins TRBV5-6 and TRBJ2-7, with 10 nucleotides matching TRBD1. The CDR3 has 15 residues. Germline V gene lookup returns CDR1 SGHDT and CDR2 YYEEEE. The J segment lost 4 bases and the V segment lost 2 bases, leaving 6 bases of the junction unmatched. DNA for the CDR3: TGTGCCAGCAGCTTTGGTGGGACAGGGGTGTACGAGCAGTACTTC. Translating gives CASSFGGTGVYEQYF. Filled out from reference TRBV5-6 and TRBJ2-7, the complete variable domain reads DAGVTQSPTHLIKTRGQQVTLRCSPKSGHDTVSWYQQALGQGPQFIFQYYEEEERQRGNFPDRFSGHQFPNYSSELNVNALLLGDSALYLCASSFGGTGVYEQYFGPGTRLTVT.

The rearrangement joins TRBV11-2 to TRBJ2-5, with TRBD1 matching 9 bases. CDR1 and CDR2 (germline): SGHAT, FQNNGV. The length of the CDR3 is 13 residues. The J segment lost 7 bases and the V segment lost 2 bases, leaving 2 bases of the junction unmatched. CDR3 sequence (DNA): TGTGCCAGCAGCTTAAAACAGGGGGCGACCCAGTACTTC. Its protein product is CASSLKQGATQYF. Full variable domain (remainder filled in from reference TRBV11-2 and TRBJ2-5): EAGVAQSPRYKIIEKRQSVAFWCNPISGHATLYWYQQILGQGPKLLIQFQNNGVVDDSQLPKDRFSAERLKGVDSTLKIQPAKLEDSAVYLCASSLKQGATQYFGPGTRLLVL.

This clone showed up just once. This chain connects TRBV11-2 to TRBJ1-1; no definite D call. The CDR3 spans 13 residues. Trimming took off 4 bases at V and 5 bases at J, with 11 bases between the two ends. Looked up from germline, CDR1 is SGHAT and CDR2 is FQNNGV. This CDR3 reads CASSSLRSTEAFF. CDR3 DNA sequence: TGTGCCAGCAGCTCGTTGCGGTCGACTGAAGCTTTCTTT.

The chain recombines TRBV6-6 with TRBJ1-2, with TRBD1 matching 9 bases. The V gene's germline CDR1 is MNHNY and CDR2 SVGAGI (reference sequence). The V segment lost 2 bases and the J segment 7 bases; nucleotides outside the gene matches: 2. CDR3 length equals 13 residues. The CDR3 spells CASSYGQGPGYTF. In nucleotides, the CDR3 is TGTGCCAGCAGTTACGGACAGGGGCCTGGCTACACCTTC.

The chain carries TRBV28 and TRBJ2-1; tentatively, D is TRBD2 (6 bases). Germline V lookup: CDR1 MDHEN, CDR2 SYDVKM. V was cut by 2 bases and J by 8 bases, with 13 bases left in between. The CDR3 is made up of 14 amino acids. The CDR3 sequence: CASSLRLGSHEQFF. For the CDR3, the DNA is TGTGCCAGCAGTTTACGACTAGGTAGTCATGAGCAGTTCTTC. Full variable domain (outside the CDR3, taken from reference TRBV28 and TRBJ2-1): DVKVTQSSRYLVKRTGEKVFLECVQDMDHENMFWYRQDPGLGLRLIYFSYDVKMKEKGDIPEGYSVSREKKERFSLILESASTNQTSMYLCASSLRLGSHEQFFGPGTRLTVL.

This clone has only one observation. CDR3 DNA: TGTGCCAGCAGGACCCGGACTAGCGGGTACTACGAGCAGTACTTC. Its translation is CASRTRTSGYYEQYF. This rearrangement joins TRBV28 to TRBJ2-7; 11 bases align to TRBD2. V shed 6 bases, J shed 3 bases, and the junction held 7 bases outside the gene matches. The CDR3 sequence is 15 residues long. Germline CDR1 MDHEN, CDR2 SYDVKM.

This sequence joins TRBV11-2 and TRBJ2-7; the D gene is possibly TRBD1 (6 bases). The CDR3 is 16 amino acids. Germline CDR1 and CDR2: SGHAT and FQNNGV. Trimming shortened V by 6 bases and J by 4 bases, and 22 bases separated the two germline ends. DNA for the CDR3: TGTGCCAGCAGTCAAGATGGTGGACAGTTTCCTTACGAGCAGTACTTC. As protein: CASSQDGGQFPYEQYF.

The chain is built from TRBV28 and TRBJ1-5, with TRBD1 identical over 9 bases. Germline CDR1 reads MDHEN; CDR2 reads SYDVKM. The length of the CDR3 is 17 residues. V lost 2 bases and J lost 2; bases outside the gene matches: 7. The CDR3 DNA is TGTGCCAGCAGTTTACTGCCCCGGACAGGGGGCAATCAGCCCCAGCATTTT. Residues: CASSLLPRTGGNQPQHF.

V usage is TRBV6-5 and J usage is TRBJ1-1; D is possibly TRBD1 (6 bases). This CDR3 has 14 amino acids. Per germline, CDR1 MNHEY and CDR2 SVGAGI. Trimming removed 8 bases from V and 0 bases from J, with 13 bases in between. The CDR3 sequence is CASSGTPMNTEAFF. DNA for the CDR3: TGTGCCAGCTCGGGGACACCCATGAACACTGAAGCTTTCTTT.

The chain is built from TRBV4-1 and TRBJ1-3, with a weak D call TRBD1 (6 bases). The V gene lost 4 bases and the J gene lost 0 bases, with 10 bases spanning the gap. The CDR3 spans 15 residues. Germline CDR1 MGHRA, CDR2 YSYEKL. The CDR3 DNA follows: TGCGCCAGCAGCCGCACAGGGAGCTCTGGAAACACCATATATTTT. Protein: CASSRTGSSGNTIYF.